This passage covers 29 T cell receptor beta chains from one sample sequenced in a study of blood T cell repertoires in COVID-19. Using immunoSEQ multiplex PCR, the repertoire was profiled, and TCRdb retains in-frame clones only, with some absent. The profile shows hundreds of thousands of clones, just over 85% of them singletons. Sequenced input: peripheral blood. The receptors derive from a woman in her twenties or thirties with active or convalescent COVID-19.

The V and J genes are TRBV6-4 and TRBJ2-7, with a tentative D call TRBD1 (6 bases). V shed 2 bases and J shed 2 bases, with 22 bases lying between them. Germline CDR1 MRHNA, CDR2 SNTAGT. The CDR3 extends over 18 amino acids. As DNA, the CDR3 is TGTGCCAGCAGTGACACGACATCTATTAGGGACATCACCTACGAGCAGTACTTC. Protein sequence: CASSDTTSIRDITYEQYF.

This chain connects TRBV2 to TRBJ1-6; 7 positions agree with TRBD1. The V gene end was trimmed by 7 bases and the J gene end by 7 bases; junction bases not matched to a gene: 16. The CDR3 loop spans 17 amino acids. The germline CDR1 and CDR2 sequences are SNHLY and FYNNEI. DNA of the CDR3: TGTGCCAGCACCGAGGTGGGACAGAGCCCCTGGAATTCACCCCTCCACTTT. Its translation: CASTEVGQSPWNSPLHF.

This sequence joins TRBV6-2 or TRBV6-3 and TRBJ2-7; D may be TRBD1 (6 bases). Trimming stripped 2 bases from V and 2 bases from J, with 10 bases between. CDR1 is MNHEY, CDR2 SVGEGT, per germline. This CDR3 contains 14 residues. The CDR3 spells CASSYAQGAYEQYF. The CDR3 nucleotides read TGTGCCAGCAGTTACGCACAGGGAGCCTACGAGCAGTACTTC.

The chain carries TRBV4-1 and TRBJ2-1, with D perhaps matching TRBD1 (6 bases). CDR1 MGHRA and CDR2 YSYEKL come from the germline V gene. CDR3 size: 15 residues. The V end lost 0 bases, the J end lost 4 bases, and 10 bases lay between the germline ends. The CDR3 region has the DNA TGCGCCAGCAGCCAAGATGGGACACCATACAATGAGCAGTTCTTC. Residues: CASSQDGTPYNEQFF.

The rearrangement links TRBV9 to TRBJ2-1; 9 positions match TRBD2. Trimming took 0 bases from V and 7 from J; bases not matched to a gene: 14. The germline CDR1 and CDR2 sequences are SGDLS and YYNGEE. CDR3 length equals 18 residues. CDR3 sequence reads: CASSVAAGGPETRNEQFF. Written as DNA, the CDR3 is TGTGCCAGCAGCGTAGCGGCGGGAGGGCCCGAGACGAGAAATGAGCAGTTCTTC.

The V and J genes are TRBV6-6 and TRBJ1-1; D is unclear. V lost 0 bases to trimming and J lost 10 bases, with 12 bases between them. CDR3 length: 13 residues. Per germline, CDR1 MNHNY and CDR2 SVGAGI (reference sequence). The CDR3 sequence: CASSYSDYRRAFF. The DNA of the CDR3 is TGTGCCAGCAGTTACTCGGATTACAGAAGAGCTTTCTTT.

This rearrangement joins TRBV7-6 to TRBJ1-1; 8 bases align to TRBD1. Per the germline V gene, CDR1 is SGHVS and CDR2 is FNYEAQ. CDR3 length: 17 amino acids. The V and J ends lost 1 base and 0 bases, in that order; junction bases with no gene match: 7. The CDR3 DNA reads TGTGCCAGCAGCTTAGGGTACAGGGGGATATTGAACACTGAAGCTTTCTTT. It is translated as CASSLGYRGILNTEAFF.

Note on this clone: Other nucleotide sequences in the sample specify the same CDR3. CDR3 bases: TGTGCCTGGAGTGTTAGTGGTTACGAGCAGTACTTC. Protein sequence: CAWSVSGYEQYF. The rearrangement uses TRBV30 and TRBJ2-7; D gene ambiguous. Per the germline V gene, CDR1 is GTSNPN and CDR2 is SVGIG (reference sequence). With 0 bases removed from V and 4 bases from J, the gap between germline ends came to 7 bases. The CDR3 is 12 amino acids. The full variable domain, its missing parts supplied by reference TRBV30 and TRBJ2-7, is SQTIHQWPATLVQPVGSPLSLECTVEGTSNPNLYWYRQAAGRGLQLLFYSVGIGQISSEVPQNLSASRPQDRQFILSSKKLLLSDSGFYLCAWSVSGYEQYFGPGTRLTVT.

This chain connects TRBV3-1 (or the pseudogene TRBV3-2) to TRBJ2-3, with a weak D call TRBD2 (6 bases). This CDR3 contains 13 residues. Germline loops: CDR1 LGHDT, CDR2 YNNKEL (reference sequence). Between the trimmed V and J ends, which lost 8 bases and 0 bases, there was a span of 9 bases. The CDR3 protein is CASRRGSTDTQYF. Here the CDR3 DNA reads TGTGCCAGCCGGCGGGGAAGCACAGATACGCAGTATTTT.

The chain combines TRBV10-3 with TRBJ2-5; TRBD1 is a possible D gene (6 bases). CDR3 length: 13 amino acids. The V end was cut by 8 bases, the J end by 2 bases, with 12 bases between. CDR1 ENHRY and CDR2 SYGVKD come from the germline V gene. The CDR3 nucleotides are TGTGCCATCCGAGAAGGACAGCAAGAGACCCAGTACTTC. Its protein product is CAIREGQQETQYF.

The chain is built from TRBV7-9 and TRBJ2-7, with D possibly TRBD1 on 5 matching bases. CDR1 and CDR2 from the germline V gene are SEHNR and FQNEAQ (reference sequence). CDR3 length: 13 amino acids. Trimming stripped 3 bases from V and 6 bases from J, with 12 bases between. CDR3 sequence: CASSLGGQGEQYF. Written as DNA, the CDR3 is TGTGCCAGCAGCTTGGGTGGTCAGGGCGAGCAGTACTTC.

This clone was recorded a few times. The chain carries TRBV6-1 and TRBJ2-1, with 9 bases matching TRBD2. The germline V gene has CDR1 MNHNS and CDR2 SASEGT. The CDR3 loop spans 15 amino acids. J gave up 7 bases and V 3 bases, and 7 bases lay outside the gene matches. The CDR3 DNA sequence: TGTGCCAGCAGTGATAGCGGGAGTTTTTCGAATGAGCAGTTCTTC. This codes for CASSDSGSFSNEQFF.

This chain uses TRBV19 with TRBJ1-1, with D possibly matching TRBD1 (6 bases). V lost 5 bases and J 4 bases, leaving 17 bases between the germline ends. Germline CDR1 and CDR2: LNHDA and SQIVND (reference sequence). The CDR3 consists of 15 residues. The CDR3 reads CASSPHAGVGTEAFF. The CDR3 nucleotides read TGTGCCAGTAGTCCCCATGCAGGGGTGGGCACTGAAGCTTTCTTT.

The chain has TRBV24-1 and TRBJ1-5; 7 positions match TRBD1. The CDR3 is 16 amino acids. V dropped 1 base and J dropped 4; count of bases not matched to a gene: 6. Germline lookup yields CDR1 KGHDR and CDR2 SFDVKD. CDR3 sequence: CATSDLSQGGNQPQHF. The CDR3, as DNA: TGTGCCACCAGTGATTTAAGTCAGGGGGGAAATCAGCCCCAGCATTTT.

This sequence joins TRBV5-1 and TRBJ1-5; TRBD1 might be the D (5 bases). CDR1 and CDR2 (germline): SGHRS, YFSETQ. The CDR3 length is 15 residues. V was clipped by 5 bases and J by 0 bases, with 12 bases between them. In DNA form, the CDR3 reads TGCGCCAGCAGGGGCAGGGACTATAGCAATCAGCCCCAGCATTTT. Protein product: CASRGRDYSNQPQHF.

The V call is TRBV7-2, the J call TRBJ1-6; perhaps TRBD1 as D (6 bases). Germline V gene data show CDR1 as SGHTA and CDR2 as FQGNSA. V lost 2 bases to trimming and J lost 9 bases, with 8 bases between them. This CDR3 has 13 amino acids. The CDR3 loop reads CASSLLGGSPLHF. CDR3 bases: TGTGCCAGCAGCTTATTAGGGGGTTCACCCCTCCACTTT.

As to this clone: In the same sample, other DNA sequences code for this CDR3. This sequence joins TRBV5-1 and TRBJ2-1, with a tentative D call TRBD1 (6 bases). The CDR3 contains 15 residues. Trimming shortened V by 2 bases and J by 2 bases, and 11 bases separated the two germline ends. The germline V gene encodes CDR1 SGHRS and CDR2 YFSETQ. In DNA form, the CDR3 reads TGCGCCAGCAGCTTAGCTGGGGGCACCTACAATGAGCAGTTCTTC. It yields the protein CASSLAGGTYNEQFF. Full variable domain (outside the CDR3, taken from reference TRBV5-1 and TRBJ2-1): KAGVTQTPRYLIKTRGQQVTLSCSPISGHRSVSWYQQTPGQGLQFLFEYFSETQRNKGNFPGRFSGRQFSNSRSEMNVSTLELGDSALYLCASSLAGGTYNEQFFGPGTRLTVL.

This chain joins TRBV5-1 and TRBJ2-5; the D gene is possibly TRBD2 (6 bases). There are 14 residues in the CDR3. V was shortened by 6 bases and J by 0 bases, with 12 bases between the two germline ends. CDR1 is SGHRS and CDR2 is YFSETQ in the germline V gene. CDR3 sequence (DNA): TGCGCCAGCACCGCTAGCGCTTACCAAGAGACCCAGTACTTC. Protein: CASTASAYQETQYF. Full variable domain (rest looked up from reference TRBV5-1 and TRBJ2-5): KAGVTQTPRYLIKTRGQQVTLSCSPISGHRSVSWYQQTPGQGLQFLFEYFSETQRNKGNFPGRFSGRQFSNSRSEMNVSTLELGDSALYLCASTASAYQETQYFGPGTRLLVL.

The CDR3 spells CASSQDNRVRAGANVLTF. The CDR3 DNA reads as TGCGCCAGCAGCCAAGATAACAGGGTGAGGGCGGGGGCCAACGTCCTGACTTTC. The V call is TRBV4-1, the J call TRBJ2-6, with D tentatively TRBD1 (6 bases). This CDR3 contains 18 residues. Germline lookup yields CDR1 MGHRA and CDR2 YSYEKL. Trimming shortened V by 0 bases and J by 4 bases, and 16 bases separated the two germline ends.

This chain joins TRBV4-1 and TRBJ2-1, with D tentatively TRBD1 (5 bases). Trimming left V 0 bases short and J 11 bases short, with 20 bases between. The germline gives CDR1 MGHRA, CDR2 YSYEKL. The CDR3 is 16 amino acids. The CDR3 reads CASSQEGNSGRAQQFF. Here the CDR3 DNA reads TGCGCCAGCAGCCAAGAAGGTAACTCCGGCAGGGCTCAGCAGTTCTTC.

The rearrangement joins TRBV5-4 to TRBJ2-5; TRBD2 matches at 8 bases. CDR3 size: 15 residues. Unmatched junction bases numbered 6, after V lost 0 bases and J lost 5 bases. CDR1 and CDR2 (germline): SGHNT, YYREEE (reference sequence). For the CDR3, the DNA is TGTGCCAGCAGCTTGGGCCGGGGGGGCATCGAGACCCAGTACTTC. Translation: CASSLGRGGIETQYF.

The CDR3 nucleotides read TGTGCCAGCAGTTTATCACGCGGTAATCGCTACAATGAGCAGTTCTTC. It yields the protein CASSLSRGNRYNEQFF. The chain is built from TRBV27 and TRBJ2-1; no clear D. V was trimmed by 0 bases and J by 3 bases, leaving 12 bases between them. Germline CDR1 reads MNHEY; CDR2 reads SMNVEV (reference sequence). The CDR3 extends over 16 amino acids.

The chain links TRBV7-6 to TRBJ2-7, with D uncertain. The V end lost 1 base, the J end lost 0 bases, and 10 bases lay between the germline ends. The CDR3 extends over 15 amino acids. CDR1 SGHVS and CDR2 FNYEAQ come from the germline V gene. For the CDR3, the DNA is TGTGCCAGCAGCTTAGAGGCGACAAACTCCTACGAGCAGTACTTC. Translating it yields CASSLEATNSYEQYF.

The chain has TRBV5-1 and TRBJ1-4, with 7 bases that match TRBD1. The V gene end was trimmed by 4 bases and the J gene end by 0 bases; junction bases not matched to a gene: 3. Germline CDR1 reads SGHRS; CDR2 reads YFSETQ. This CDR3 contains 15 residues. The CDR3 spells CASSAGTATNEKLFF. The CDR3 DNA sequence: TGCGCCAGCAGCGCGGGGACAGCAACTAATGAAAAACTGTTTTTT.

This clone was recorded many times. The chain recombines TRBV6-4 with TRBJ2-5, with D perhaps TRBD2 (6 bases). The V gene's germline CDR1 is MRHNA and CDR2 SNTAGT. This CDR3 comprises 13 residues. Trimming shortened V by 6 bases and J by 1 base, and 9 bases separated the two germline ends. The CDR3 sequence: CASSRETQETQYF. The CDR3 nucleotides read TGTGCCAGCAGCCGGGAGACCCAAGAGACCCAGTACTTC.

In nucleotides, the CDR3 is TGTGCCAGTAGTCCGACAGGAGGAGAGACCCAGTACTTC. This gives the protein CASSPTGGETQYF. This chain uses TRBV19 with TRBJ2-5, with a weak D call TRBD1 (6 bases). Trimming took 5 bases from V and 4 from J, leaving 11 bases between them. This CDR3 is built from 13 residues. The germline gives CDR1 LNHDA, CDR2 SQIVND (reference sequence).

The chain has TRBV12-5 and TRBJ2-3, with TRBD2 matching 13 bases. The CDR3 contains 21 residues. Germline CDR1 is LGHNT and CDR2 is FRNRAP. J gave up 2 bases and V 0 bases, and 14 bases lay outside the gene matches. In nucleotides, the CDR3 is TGTGCTAGTGGTTTGGTACTACTAGCGGGGGGGACTGGATCGTCCACAGATACGCAGTATTTT. Protein sequence: CASGLVLLAGGTGSSTDTQYF.

The rearrangement joins TRBV4-2 to TRBJ2-7; 8 bases are shared with TRBD2. Germline V CDR1 and CDR2: LGHNA, YNFKEQ. There are 18 residues in the CDR3. The J segment lost 0 bases and the V segment lost 3 bases, leaving 13 bases of the junction unmatched. CDR3 sequence (DNA): TGTGCCAGCAGCCACGACCTGGCTAGCGGGCGGAGCTCCTACGAGCAGTACTTC. Protein: CASSHDLASGRSSYEQYF.

V gene TRBV11-2 combines with J gene TRBJ1-2; D may be TRBD1 (5 bases). Trimming shortened V by 5 bases and J by 4 bases, and 8 bases separated the two germline ends. The CDR3 covers 12 residues. The V gene's germline CDR1 is SGHAT and CDR2 FQNNGV. CDR3 loop: CASSLDIYGYTF. The CDR3 bases are TGTGCCAGCAGCCTGGACATCTATGGCTACACCTTC.